Only a few counts were recorded for the clone carrying this T cell receptor (beta chain). The ends were cut back, 5 bases at V and 2 bases at J, with 9 bases in the middle. The CDR3 has 13 residues. CDR1 is PRHDT, CDR2 FYEKMQ, per germline (reference sequence). This entry belongs to a study of T-cell reconstitution after alpha-beta-depleted transplantation in children. Unique molecular identifiers tagged the TCRbeta library. TCRdb itself ran the PCR reads through MiXCR, one entry per CDR3 protein. Of about 600,000 distinct CDR3 sequences listed, about 10% were seen once; the top ten hold 4% to 5%. The source material was PBMCs from the stem cell graft donor, sampled from the stem cell graft. V usage is TRBV13 and J usage is TRBJ1-1; D ambiguous. This sequence was found in a human donor who donated a stem cell graft to a child with acute myeloid leukemia. The CDR3 sequence is CASSADPNTEAFF. CDR3 DNA: TGTGCCAGCAGCGCAGACCCTAACACTGAAGCTTTCTTT.